This T cell receptor beta chain was recovered during a study of blood T cell repertoires in COVID-19. Across the whole study: The United States, Italy and Spain supplied acute and convalescent COVID-19 samples.

CDR1 is MNHEY and CDR2 is SVGAGI in the germline V gene. The CDR3 spans 16 residues. Trimming at V came to 4 bases and at J to 4 bases, leaving 10 bases not matched to a gene. The assay was immunoSEQ multiplex PCR, and TCRdb's table has in-frame clones only and misses some. The table has some 140,000 clones, about four fifths seen once; the top ten hold roughly 14%. The sequenced material came from peripheral blood. This sequence was found in a man aged 80 or over with acute or convalescent COVID-19. The gene calls are TRBV6-5 and TRBJ2-5; 9 nucleotides agree with TRBD1. The CDR3 coding sequence is TGTGCCAGCAGTTCAGGACAGGGGCTTCGCGTAGAGACCCAGTACTTC. As protein: CASSSGQGLRVETQYF.